This entry lists 11 T cell receptor beta chains sequenced from one sample in a study of T cell responses to AZD1222 COVID-19 vaccine. Data came from immunoSEQ multiplex PCR; TCRdb stores just in-frame clones and leaves some out. The data show approximately 150,000 clones, roughly 90% seen once. Here the sequenced sample was peripheral blood, taken on day 0 of AZD1222 vaccination. The receptors stem from an adult in good health.

The sample holds one count of this clone. The genes are TRBV30 and TRBJ2-7; D is possibly TRBD1 (5 bases). CDR3 size: 12 residues. Germline-derived CDR1 and CDR2 are GTSNPN and SVGIG (reference sequence). Trimming removed 3 bases from V and 4 bases from J, with 10 bases in between. The CDR3 region is CAWSRQGYEQYF. Written as DNA, the CDR3 is TGTGCCTGGAGCCGCCAGGGATACGAGCAGTACTTC. Complete variable domain (other parts from reference TRBV30 and TRBJ2-7): SQTIHQWPATLVQPVGSPLSLECTVEGTSNPNLYWYRQAAGRGLQLLFYSVGIGQISSEVPQNLSASRPQDRQFILSSKKLLLSDSGFYLCAWSRQGYEQYFGPGTRLTVT.

This chain links TRBV3-1 (or the pseudogene TRBV3-2) with TRBJ2-3; 8 positions agree with TRBD2. CDR1 is LGHDT and CDR2 is YNNKEL in the germline V gene (reference sequence). The junction had 10 bases not matched to a gene; V was cut back by 0 bases and J by 5 bases. The CDR3 runs 17 residues. The CDR3 coding sequence is TGTGCCAGCAGCCAAGATGCCCAAGCGGGAGCGAGAGATACGCAGTATTTT. Translated: CASSQDAQAGARDTQYF.

The rearrangement links TRBV6-6 to TRBJ1-5; no definite D call. The CDR3 spans 15 residues. From germline, CDR1 is MNHNY and CDR2 SVGAGI (reference sequence). V was trimmed by 0 bases and J by 6 bases, leaving 12 bases between them. In nucleotides, the CDR3 is TGTGCCAGCAGTTACTCGATTTCGGGAGGTCAGCCCCAGCATTTT. It yields the protein CASSYSISGGQPQHF.

The chain links TRBV6-2 or TRBV6-3 to TRBJ1-3; D is ambiguous. This CDR3 contains 18 residues. The V gene's germline CDR1 is MNHEY and CDR2 SVGEGT. V gave up 6 bases and J gave up 0 bases, with 21 bases separating them. The CDR3 loop reads CASSRGNGAISSGNTIYF. The CDR3 DNA reads as TGTGCCAGCAGCCGAGGTAATGGAGCGATCAGCTCTGGAAACACCATATATTTT.

The chain carries TRBV30 and TRBJ1-2; D might be TRBD1 (6 bases). Trimming shortened V by 2 bases and J by 4 bases, and 11 bases separated the two germline ends. Per germline, CDR1 GTSNPN and CDR2 SVGIG (reference sequence). There are 13 residues in the CDR3. This CDR3 is CAWSNGGIYGYTF. Written as DNA, the CDR3 is TGTGCCTGGAGTAACGGGGGCATCTATGGCTACACCTTC.

V is TRBV7-2 and J is TRBJ2-1, with TRBD2 matching 9 bases. J lost 6 bases, V lost 0 bases, and 12 bases had no gene match. Germline V gene data show CDR1 as SGHTA and CDR2 as FQGNSA. The CDR3 covers 18 residues. CDR3 nucleotides: TGTGCCAGCAGCTTAGCGCCTAGCGGGGCCTACCAGGGCAATGAGCAGTTCTTC. Translated: CASSLAPSGAYQGNEQFF.

The chain uses TRBV9 and TRBJ2-7, with 13 bases lining up with TRBD2. The CDR3 loop spans 15 amino acids. The V gene end was trimmed by 0 bases and the J gene end by 6 bases; junction bases not matched to a gene: 3. Germline V gene lookup returns CDR1 SGDLS and CDR2 YYNGEE. This CDR3 reads CASSVDGLAGAEQYF. The CDR3 DNA reads TGTGCCAGCAGCGTAGATGGACTAGCGGGAGCCGAGCAGTACTTC.

The chain's CDR3 is CASSLTSLGGELFF. The DNA of the CDR3 is TGTGCCAGCAGCCTTACGTCACTGGGCGGGGAGCTGTTTTTT. The J gene is TRBJ2-2, the V gene TRBV7-2, with D uncertain. Trimming took 5 bases from V and 7 from J, leaving 14 bases between them. There are 14 residues in the CDR3. Looked up from germline, CDR1 is SGHTA and CDR2 is FQGNSA.

The CDR3 protein is CASSLTRGPYEQYF. The DNA for the CDR3 is TGTGCCAGCAGCTTAACGCGGGGTCCCTACGAGCAGTACTTC. This sequence joins TRBV7-3 and TRBJ2-7, with D possibly TRBD2 on 6 matching bases. There are 14 residues in the CDR3. Looked up from germline, CDR1 is SGHTA and CDR2 is FQGTGA. With 0 bases removed from V and 2 bases from J, the gap between germline ends came to 8 bases.

This sequence joins TRBV2 and TRBJ1-2, with D perhaps matching TRBD1 (5 bases). Germline CDR1 is SNHLY and CDR2 is FYNNEI. The CDR3 has 13 residues. V lost 2 bases and J lost 8, with 12 bases in between. In DNA, the CDR3 is TGTGCCAGCAGTGAATGGGAGGGGTTCGGCTACACCTTC. The encoded protein is CASSEWEGFGYTF. Based on the CDR3 plus reference TRBV2 and TRBJ1-2, the full variable domain is EPEVTQTPSHQVTQMGQEVILRCVPISNHLYFYWYRQILGQKVEFLVSFYNNEISEKSEIFDDQFSVERPDGSNFTLKIRSTKLEDSAMYFCASSEWEGFGYTFGSGTRLTVV.

The V gene is TRBV10-3, the J gene TRBJ2-7; 13 nucleotides agree with TRBD2. The germline V gene encodes CDR1 ENHRY and CDR2 SYGVKD. Losses at the gene ends were 7 bases for V and 3 bases for J; bases not matched to a gene: 6. The CDR3 is made up of 15 amino acids. CDR3 sequence: CAITPTSGGLYEQYF. Written as DNA, the CDR3 is TGTGCCATCACCCCGACTAGCGGGGGGCTCTACGAGCAGTACTTC.